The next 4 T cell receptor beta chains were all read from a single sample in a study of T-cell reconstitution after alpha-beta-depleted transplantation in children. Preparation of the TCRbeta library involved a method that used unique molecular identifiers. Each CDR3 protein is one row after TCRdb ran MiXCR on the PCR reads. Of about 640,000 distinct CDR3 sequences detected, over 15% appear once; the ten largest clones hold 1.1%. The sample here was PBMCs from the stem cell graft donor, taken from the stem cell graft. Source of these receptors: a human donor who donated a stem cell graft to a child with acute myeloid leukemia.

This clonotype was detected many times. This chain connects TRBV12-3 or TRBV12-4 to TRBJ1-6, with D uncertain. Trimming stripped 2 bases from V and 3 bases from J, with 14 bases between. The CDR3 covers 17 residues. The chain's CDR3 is CASSLQAGGIYNSPLHF. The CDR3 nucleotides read TGTGCCAGCAGTTTACAGGCGGGAGGGATCTATAATTCACCCCTCCACTTT.

CDR3 sequence: CASSFSGGTHEQYF. The CDR3 nucleotides are TGTGCCAGCAGCTTTTCAGGGGGGACCCACGAGCAGTACTTC. The V and J genes are TRBV12-3 or TRBV12-4 and TRBJ2-7, with a weak D call TRBD1 (7 bases). V shed 6 bases and J shed 5 bases, with 17 bases lying between them. The CDR3 consists of 14 residues.

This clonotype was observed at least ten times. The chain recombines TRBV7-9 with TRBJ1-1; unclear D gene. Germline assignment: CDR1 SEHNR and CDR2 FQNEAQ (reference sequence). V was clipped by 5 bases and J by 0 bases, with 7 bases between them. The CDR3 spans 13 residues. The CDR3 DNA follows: TGTGCCAGCAGCGAGTTCATGAACACTGAAGCTTTCTTT. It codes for CASSEFMNTEAFF.

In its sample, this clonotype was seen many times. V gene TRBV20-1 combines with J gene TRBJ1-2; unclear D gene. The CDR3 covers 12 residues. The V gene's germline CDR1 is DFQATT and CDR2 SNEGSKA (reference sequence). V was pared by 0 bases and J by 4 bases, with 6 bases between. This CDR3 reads CSARDLSYGYTF. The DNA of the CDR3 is TGCAGTGCTAGAGACCTTAGCTATGGCTACACCTTC.